This TCR beta chain was recovered during a study of T cells in Graves' hyperthyroidism and ophthalmopathy. V gave up 2 bases and J gave up 4 bases, with 5 bases separating them. CDR3 length equals 12 residues. The germline gives CDR1 GTSNPN, CDR2 SVGIG (reference sequence). Amplification of TCR beta CDR3 regions used RNA as the template. Initially, a first-round RT-PCR of the TCR CDR3 employed the HTBI primer set. Via MiXCR, TCRdb re-called the multiplex PCR reads, giving one row per CDR3 protein. The sample has about 640,000 distinct CDR3 sequences; less than 25% are singletons. Many counts were recorded for this clonotype.

This TCR derives from a man aged 25 to 45 with Graves' ophthalmopathy. Material: blood. The chain is built from TRBV30 and TRBJ2-2; D ambiguous. This chain's CDR3 is CAWSRGTGELFF. The CDR3 DNA reads as TGTGCCTGGAGTCGCGGCACCGGGGAGCTGTTTTTT.